The 21 T cell receptor beta chains reported below all come from one sample, sequenced in a study of Graves' ophthalmopathy and Graves' hyperthyroidism. The sequenced template was RNA, covering the TCR beta CDR3 region. HTBI primers were used in a first-round RT-PCR, which preceded a second-round multiplex PCR. TCRdb re-called the multiplex PCR reads with MiXCR, one entry per CDR3 protein. The top ten hold roughly 5% of the sample, which has tens of thousands of distinct CDR3 sequences, approximately 45% seen once. Sample: peripheral blood. The receptor source for this set is an adult woman with Graves' ophthalmopathy.

This clonotype was detected many times. The chain employs TRBV11-2 and TRBJ1-1; possibly TRBD1 for D (6 bases). V was pared by 5 bases and J by 8 bases, with 15 bases between. The germline V gene has CDR1 SGHAT and CDR2 FQNNGV. The CDR3 extends over 13 amino acids. The chain's CDR3 is CASSLSVGGEAFF. CDR3 in DNA: TGTGCCAGCAGCCTCTCAGTGGGGGGCGAAGCTTTCTTT. Full variable domain (remainder filled in from reference TRBV11-2 and TRBJ1-1): EAGVAQSPRYKIIEKRQSVAFWCNPISGHATLYWYQQILGQGPKLLIQFQNNGVVDDSQLPKDRFSAERLKGVDSTLKIQPAKLEDSAVYLCASSLSVGGEAFFGQGTRLTVV.

This clonotype was seen repeatedly, ten times or more. The rearrangement joins TRBV28 to TRBJ2-7; perhaps D is TRBD1 or TRBD2 (6 bases each). V lost 6 bases, J lost 3 bases, and 12 bases lay in between. Germline CDR1 is MDHEN and CDR2 is SYDVKM. This CDR3 has 13 residues. The CDR3 DNA sequence: TGTGCCAGCAGGTCCGGGGGCGACTACGAGCAGTACTTC. It encodes CASRSGGDYEQYF.

This clonotype was observed at least ten times. V usage is TRBV20-1 and J usage is TRBJ2-1, with 8 bases that match TRBD1. This CDR3 is 16 amino acids long. The V gene's germline CDR1 is DFQATT and CDR2 SNEGSKA (reference sequence). Unmatched junction bases numbered 9, after V lost 4 bases and J lost 1 base. The CDR3 is CSATALGQVSYNEQFF. In DNA, the CDR3 is TGCAGTGCTACCGCATTGGGACAGGTGTCCTACAATGAGCAGTTCTTC.

This clonotype was seen repeatedly, ten times or more. The chain carries TRBV19 and TRBJ1-1; D is undetermined. CDR1 and CDR2 from the germline V gene are LNHDA and SQIVND (reference sequence). This CDR3 spans 13 amino acids. V was cut by 7 bases and J by 4 bases, with 13 bases left in between. CDR3 loop: CASIPGWGTEAFF. As DNA, the CDR3 is TGTGCCAGTATCCCCGGATGGGGCACTGAAGCTTTCTTT.

This clonotype was observed at least ten times. CDR3 protein: CASSLGFGYGYTF. Here the CDR3 DNA reads TGTGCCAGCAGCTTGGGGTTTGGCTATGGCTACACCTTC. V is TRBV7-2 and J is TRBJ1-2, with D unresolved. The germline gives CDR1 SGHTA, CDR2 FQGNSA. This CDR3 has 13 amino acids. Trimming removed 3 bases at V and 4 bases at J, with 9 bases between.

By share, this clonotype counts as medium-sized. This rearrangement joins TRBV2 to TRBJ2-1; a weak D match, TRBD2 (5 bases). Germline values: CDR1 SNHLY, CDR2 FYNNEI. V shed 3 bases and J shed 4 bases, with 10 bases lying between them. CDR3 length equals 14 residues. The DNA of the CDR3 is TGTGCCAGCAGTGATCAACTAGTTTACAATGAGCAGTTCTTC. It encodes CASSDQLVYNEQFF. Complete variable domain (other parts from reference TRBV2 and TRBJ2-1): EPEVTQTPSHQVTQMGQEVILRCVPISNHLYFYWYRQILGQKVEFLVSFYNNEISEKSEIFDDQFSVERPDGSNFTLKIRSTKLEDSAMYFCASSDQLVYNEQFFGPGTRLTVL.

Regarding this clonotype: A much bigger clone sits one base away, suggesting this may be a read error. The chain is built from TRBV3-1 and TRBJ2-3; D is ambiguous. The CDR3 spans 12 residues. Per the germline V gene, CDR1 is LGHDT and CDR2 is YNNKEL (reference sequence). As DNA, the CDR3 is TGTGCCGGCAGCCCCCAAGGGGATACGCAGTATTTT. As protein: CAGSPQGDTQYF.

There are many counts of this clonotype. The chain links TRBV5-1 to TRBJ2-2; TRBD1 aligns across 7 bases. Germline trimming cut 7 bases from V and 0 bases from J; bases unmatched to any gene: 6. Germline V CDR1 and CDR2: SGHRS, YFSETQ. The CDR3 contains 15 residues. CDR3 amino acids: CASLTGAPNTGELFF. The DNA of the CDR3 is TGCGCCAGCCTTACAGGGGCTCCGAACACCGGGGAGCTGTTTTTT.

This chain connects TRBV28 to TRBJ2-3; 13 bases line up with TRBD2. The CDR3 is made up of 16 amino acids. Germline trimming cut 5 bases from V and 6 bases from J; bases unmatched to any gene: 8. Germline V gives CDR1 MDHEN, CDR2 SYDVKM. CDR3 in amino acids: CASSLAPGLAGDTQYF. In DNA, the CDR3 is TGTGCCAGCAGTCTAGCCCCGGGACTAGCGGGGGATACGCAGTATTTT.

In its sample, this clonotype was seen many times. The chain couples TRBV5-1 to TRBJ1-6; 9 bases align to TRBD1. Germline trimming cut 5 bases from V and 8 bases from J; bases unmatched to any gene: 5. Germline V lookup: CDR1 SGHRS, CDR2 YFSETQ. This CDR3 spans 14 amino acids. The CDR3 here is CASRAGQGDSPLHF. The CDR3 coding sequence is TGCGCCAGCAGGGCGGGACAGGGTGATTCACCCCTCCACTTT.

This clonotype has just a few counts. V gene TRBV28 combines with J gene TRBJ1-1, with TRBD1 as a possible D gene (6 bases). V was trimmed by 6 bases and J by 3 bases, leaving 17 bases between them. This CDR3 comprises 15 residues. CDR1 is MDHEN and CDR2 is SYDVKM in the germline V gene. The CDR3 loop is CASSLGGSSYTEAFF. The CDR3 DNA sequence: TGTGCCAGCAGCCTAGGGGGGTCCTCCTACACTGAAGCTTTCTTT.

This clonotype showed up just a few times. The rearrangement uses TRBV19 and TRBJ1-5; D uncertain. The germline V and J ends were trimmed by 0 bases and 2 bases, with 8 bases remaining between them. Germline values: CDR1 LNHDA, CDR2 SQIVND (reference sequence). The CDR3 has 15 amino acids. The chain's CDR3 is CASSIEGRGNQPQHF. DNA for the CDR3: TGTGCCAGTAGTATAGAAGGACGGGGCAATCAGCCCCAGCATTTT. Variable domain in full (rest from reference TRBV19 and TRBJ1-5): DGGITQSPKYLFRKEGQNVTLSCEQNLNHDAMYWYRQDPGQGLRLIYYSQIVNDFQKGDIAEGYSVSREKKESFPLTVTSAQKNPTAFYLCASSIEGRGNQPQHFGDGTRLSIL.

Many counts were recorded for this clonotype. The rearrangement joins TRBV4-3 to TRBJ2-7; 10 nucleotides match TRBD1. This CDR3 has 16 residues. Germline-derived CDR1 and CDR2 are LGHNA and YSLEER. Trimming took 4 bases from V and 2 from J; bases not matched to a gene: 8. CDR3 in DNA: TGCGCCAGCAGCCGGACCATGGGGACAGGGGCCTACGAGCAGTACTTC. It yields the protein CASSRTMGTGAYEQYF.

This chain uses TRBV19 with TRBJ2-7, with 10 positions matching TRBD2. The V segment lost 4 bases and the J segment 4 bases; nucleotides outside the gene matches: 4. The CDR3 totals 14 residues. The germline V gene encodes CDR1 LNHDA and CDR2 SQIVND (reference sequence). CDR3 loop: CASSSPSGSYEQYF. The CDR3 DNA sequence: TGTGCCAGTAGTAGCCCTAGCGGGAGTTACGAGCAGTACTTC.

The CDR3 DNA reads TGTGCCAGCAGTTTCCTGACAGGGGGCAATGGCTACACCTTC. It is translated as CASSFLTGGNGYTF. The V and J genes are TRBV12-3 or TRBV12-4 and TRBJ1-2; 10 bases match TRBD1. This CDR3 is 14 amino acids long. Unmatched junction bases numbered 4, after V lost 3 bases and J lost 6 bases.

V is TRBV7-2 and J is TRBJ1-4; TRBD1 might be the D (5 bases). The CDR3 loop spans 16 amino acids. Germline CDR1 and CDR2: SGHTA and FQGNSA. With 1 base removed from V and 6 bases from J, the gap between germline ends came to 15 bases. Here the CDR3 reads CASSLVVGAADEKLFF. The CDR3 region has the DNA TGTGCCAGCAGCTTAGTCGTTGGGGCAGCTGATGAAAAACTGTTTTTT. The full variable domain, rest sourced from reference TRBV7-2 and TRBJ1-4, is GAGVSQSPSNKVTEKGKDVELRCDPISGHTALYWYRQSLGQGLEFLIYFQGNSAPDKSGLPSDRFSAERTGGSVSTLTIQRTQQEDSAVYLCASSLVVGAADEKLFFGSGTQLSVL.

J is TRBJ1-2 and V is TRBV20-1, with TRBD1 matching over 8 bases. CDR3 size: 15 residues. Germline loops: CDR1 DFQATT, CDR2 SNEGSKA (reference sequence). The CDR3 coding sequence is TGCAGCACCGATGTTGGGACAGGCCAATCTAGTGGCTACACCTTC. This sequence encodes CSTDVGTGQSSGYTF.

The genes are TRBV29-1 and TRBJ1-2; D remains unclear. The CDR3 spans 13 residues. V lost 6 bases and J lost 4, with 15 bases in between. The germline V gene has CDR1 SQVTM and CDR2 ANQGSEA. The CDR3 protein is CSVDLGGGYGYTF. The CDR3 DNA is TGCAGCGTAGATCTCGGTGGCGGCTATGGCTACACCTTC.

On this clonotype itself: A much larger clone is a single base away; this may be a read error. The conserved phenylalanine or tryptophan is not found at the CDR3 terminus, so this likely reflects a read error. This sequence joins TRBV28 and TRBJ2-7; 9 positions agree with TRBD1. V dropped 6 bases and J dropped 5; count of bases not matched to a gene: 5. This CDR3 region has 13 residues. CDR1 MDHEN and CDR2 SYDVKM come from the germline V gene. This CDR3 is CASRTGGADEQYL. The CDR3 coding sequence is TGTGCCAGCAGAACAGGGGGCGCCGACGAGCAGTACCTC.

The chain carries TRBV5-1 and TRBJ2-7, with 12 bases that match TRBD1. The junction had 9 bases not matched to a gene; V was cut back by 1 base and J by 4 bases. Germline CDR1 and CDR2: SGHRS and YFSETQ. The CDR3 sequence is 17 residues long. This chain's CDR3 is CASSLLTGTGGGYEQYF. CDR3 coding DNA: TGCGCCAGCAGCTTGCTGACAGGGACAGGGGGCGGGTACGAGCAGTACTTC.

This clonotype was seen a single time. The chain is built from TRBV12-3 or TRBV12-4 and TRBJ2-5, with D tentatively TRBD2 (6 bases). V shed 1 base and J shed 3 bases, with 9 bases lying between them. The CDR3 extends over 14 amino acids. The DNA of the CDR3 is TGTGCCAGCAGTTTAGGCGGGGCCAAAGAGACCCAGTACTTC. Translated, it gives CASSLGGAKETQYF.